This T cell receptor (beta chain) was recorded in a study of shared clonotypes between healthy human individuals. Overall study: The plates for each donor numbered three CD4 naive, three CD4 memory, two CD8 naive and one CD8 memory. Study-wide results and limits: A handful of donors showed sharing of about 4.6% of naive CD4 clonotypes. An effect of sequencing depth on clonotype sharing among donors was expected.

Measured with immunoSEQ multiplex PCR; TCRdb has only the in-frame clones, and not every one. The table records about 700,000 clones, roughly 94% of them present only once. CD45RO negativity and positive selection for CCR7 defined naive CD8 cells, a population that excluded terminally differentiated effector memory CD45RA+ cells. In regard to this clone: What it binds is not known. Other DNA sequences in this sample translate to the same CDR3.

Sequencing used naive CD8+ T cells sorted from blood. This receptor was obtained from a man in his thirties or forties in good health.

The CDR3 DNA reads as TGTGCCAGCAACACCCGCGGAGATACGCAGTATTTT. Its translation is CASNTRGDTQYF. This sequence joins TRBV27 and TRBJ2-3, with D uncertain. The CDR3 has 12 residues. Germline-derived CDR1 and CDR2 are MNHEY and SMNVEV (reference sequence). The germline V and J ends were trimmed by 7 bases and 5 bases, with 10 bases remaining between them.